The sequence of this TCR beta chain was determined in a study of T cell responses to AZD1222 COVID-19 vaccine. Regarding the study as a whole: Baseline serology detected seropositivity in only a handful of AZD1222 recipients. Regions left unmutated in variants are reportedly the target of nearly half of spike-specific TCRs.

CDR1 and CDR2 (germline): GTSNPN, SVGIG (reference sequence). This CDR3 is 13 amino acids long. The ends were cut back, 0 bases at V and 2 bases at J, with 8 bases in the middle. In regard to this clone: No antigen is known for it.

TCRdb's copy holds only in-frame clones and misses some; the assay was immunoSEQ multiplex PCR. The sample contains about 110,000 clones, roughly 90% of which appear only once. This rearrangement joins TRBV30 to TRBJ2-7; D perhaps matches TRBD2 (5 bases). The TCR was taken from an adult in good health. Sequencing was performed on peripheral blood, taken on day 0 of AZD1222 vaccination. DNA for the CDR3: TGTGCCTGGAGTGTGGAGCGGCCCTACGAGCAGTACTTC. It is translated as CAWSVERPYEQYF.